This TCR beta chain was sequenced in a study of cytomegalovirus exposure and HLA in healthy donors. Turning to the study itself: Unique TCR beta sequences numbering approximately 120 million came from 190 million or so T cells in an earlier analysis.

Trimming removed 3 bases at V and 5 bases at J, with 13 bases between. Germline V gives CDR1 SNHLY, CDR2 FYNNEI. This CDR3 contains 15 residues. The PCR employed 60 Vbeta primers together with 13 Jbeta primers. TCRdb's copy holds only in-frame clones and misses some; the assay was immunoSEQ multiplex PCR. This sample has roughly 150,000 clones, with about 72% found just once. The receptor was derived from a man aged 40-55 years in good health and CMV-seronegative. Sequencing input: PBMCs. The genes are TRBV2 and TRBJ2-2; TRBD2 is a possible D gene (6 bases). The CDR3 DNA follows: TGTGCCAGCAGTGAGAGTAGGGCGGGAACCGGGGAGCTGTTTTTT. Amino acid sequence: CASSESRAGTGELFF.